The clone carrying this TCR beta chain has more than one count but fewer than ten. The target antigen is unknown. This sample was included in a study of blood T cells in healthy people across ages. Study-level findings and limits: More naive CD4+ cells and higher diversity were found in long-lived than in aged donors. Correlation between TCR beta diversity and naive T cell percentage was strong.

A second PCR, run for about 7 to 11 cycles, used a sample-barcoded 5' primer plus a J-beta primer mix. Template switching added a 12-random-nucleotide identifier to every cDNA molecule. A single record per CDR3 protein comes from TCRdb applying MiXCR to the 5' RACE reads. Of under 700,000 distinct CDR3 sequences in the sample, nearly 25% were seen once. The CDR3 sequence is 15 residues long. V trimming: 2 bases; J trimming: 8 bases; junction bases outside the gene matches: 9. These data were also reused for a study on T cells of mothers and their children. As that study records: Slightly higher, non-significant overlap characterized related mother-child pairs relative to unrelated pairs.

The specimen was blood. V gene TRBV12-3 or TRBV12-4 combines with J gene TRBJ2-7, with 10 bases matching TRBD1. This clonotype originated in a boy younger than 18 in good health. The CDR3 DNA follows: TGTGCCAGCAGTTTACCCGGGACAGGGGATGCTAAGCAGTACTTC. Protein product: CASSLPGTGDAKQYF.